Below, 24 T cell receptor beta chains from the same sample are listed, as sequenced in a study of beta chain features in type 1 diabetes. Every isolated RNA sample was fully reverse transcribed, so sequencing captured expressed TCRB transcripts. Libraries were prepared by immunoSEQ multiplex PCR; TCRdb keeps only in-frame clonotypes and omits some of them. This sample has under 550,000 clones; 10% to 12% occur once, and the top ten carry over 0.035%. The source material was naive CD4+ T cells from blood. The source of these receptors is a woman in her late teens or twenties in good health.

The V gene is TRBV5-6, the J gene TRBJ2-7, with 13 bases identical to TRBD2. J was trimmed by 7 bases and V by 4 bases; bases with no gene match: 8. The germline V gene has CDR1 SGHDT and CDR2 YYEEEE. The CDR3 has 15 amino acids. Written as DNA, the CDR3 is TGTGCCAGCAGCCTCGGACTAGCGGGAGCGTTTGAGCAGTACTTC. Its protein product is CASSLGLAGAFEQYF.

This clone was picked up a small number of times. The chain combines TRBV27 with TRBJ2-5; the match to TRBD1 covers 8 bases. The CDR3 spans 13 residues. Trimming took 8 bases from V and 1 from J; bases not matched to a gene: 3. CDR1 is MNHEY and CDR2 is SMNVEV in the germline V gene (reference sequence). The CDR3 sequence is CASGTGGQETQYF. The CDR3, as DNA: TGTGCCAGCGGTACAGGGGGCCAAGAGACCCAGTACTTC.

This clone was counted a few times. CDR3 amino acids: CASSPRGTTGANVLTF. CDR3 in DNA: TGTGCCAGCAGCCCTCGCGGGACGACTGGGGCCAACGTCCTGACTTTC. The chain recombines TRBV9 with TRBJ2-6; possible D gene TRBD2, 6 bases. The V and J ends lost 4 bases and 2 bases respectively, with 13 bases between them. The V gene's germline CDR1 is SGDLS and CDR2 YYNGEE. This CDR3 comprises 16 residues. Full variable domain (rest looked up from reference TRBV9 and TRBJ2-6): DSGVTQTPKHLITATGQRVTLRCSPRSGDLSVYWYQQSLDQGLQFLIQYYNGEERAKGNILERFSAQQFPDLHSELNLSSLELGDSALYFCASSPRGTTGANVLTFGAGSRLTVL.

The chain is built from TRBV5-1 and TRBJ2-1, with D tentatively TRBD2 (5 bases). The germline CDR1 and CDR2 sequences are SGHRS and YFSETQ. The V and J ends lost 4 bases and 5 bases respectively, with 10 bases between them. This CDR3 region has 13 residues. CDR3 bases: TGCGCCAGCAGCCCCGGACTCGACAATGAGCAGTTCTTC. Translation: CASSPGLDNEQFF.

The V and J genes are TRBV4-1 and TRBJ2-4, with D perhaps given as TRBD1 or TRBD2 (5 bases each). V lost 4 bases and J 5 bases, leaving 9 bases between the germline ends. Germline V gene lookup returns CDR1 MGHRA and CDR2 YSYEKL. The CDR3 has 13 amino acids. The CDR3 here is CASSRGFENIQYF. The DNA for the CDR3 is TGCGCCAGCAGCCGGGGGTTTGAAAACATTCAGTACTTC.

The chain combines TRBV6-1 with TRBJ2-5; D assignment may be TRBD1 or TRBD2 (5 bases each). CDR1 is MNHNS, CDR2 SASEGT, per germline. The CDR3 runs 13 residues. Trimming took off 6 bases at V and 4 bases at J, with 12 bases between the two ends. CDR3 nucleotides: TGTGCCAGCAGGGGGCCCGAGGGAGAGACCCAGTACTTC. Its protein is CASRGPEGETQYF.

This sequence joins TRBV18 and TRBJ1-1; TRBD1 might be the D (5 bases). The V gene's germline CDR1 is KGHSH and CDR2 LQKENI. The CDR3 covers 14 residues. Trimming cost V 4 bases and J 5 bases, with 14 bases left between them. The CDR3 protein is CASSLGHRQTEAFF. CDR3 sequence (DNA): TGTGCCAGCTCACTCGGACACCGGCAAACTGAAGCTTTCTTT.

V gene TRBV14 combines with J gene TRBJ2-2, with 8 positions matching TRBD1. The CDR3 has 16 residues. From germline, CDR1 is SGHDN and CDR2 FVKESK. The trim removed 0 bases at V and 3 bases at J, leaving 3 bases unmatched. The CDR3 region is CASSQDRDRYTGELFF. The CDR3 DNA sequence: TGTGCCAGCAGCCAAGACCGGGACAGGTACACCGGGGAGCTGTTTTTT.

This clone occurred a few times. The chain employs TRBV19 and TRBJ2-5; D is uncertain. The germline V gene has CDR1 LNHDA and CDR2 SQIVND (reference sequence). Trimming removed 6 bases at V and 5 bases at J, with 13 bases between. The CDR3 consists of 13 residues. The CDR3 DNA sequence: TGTGCCAGTAGAGGACGAGCCGGGGAGACCCAGTACTTC. This encodes CASRGRAGETQYF.

The chain employs TRBV14 and TRBJ1-3, with D unresolved. Germline lookup yields CDR1 SGHDN and CDR2 FVKESK. V was clipped by 3 bases and J by 4 bases, with 13 bases between them. The CDR3 runs 15 residues. The CDR3 is CASSQGILAGNTIYF. CDR3 coding DNA: TGTGCCAGCAGCCAGGGGATCCTGGCCGGAAACACCATATATTTT.

This clone was detected only a few times. V and J are TRBV27 and TRBJ2-3, with D perhaps matching TRBD2 (6 bases). V was clipped by 2 bases and J by 6 bases, with 21 bases between them. The germline CDR1 and CDR2 sequences are MNHEY and SMNVEV (reference sequence). This CDR3 comprises 17 residues. CDR3 nucleotides: TGTGCCAGCAGTTTACGGGGGAGGAACCAAATCAGGGATACGCAGTATTTT. It codes for CASSLRGRNQIRDTQYF.

V gene TRBV19 combines with J gene TRBJ1-1, with TRBD1 identical over 7 bases. The V gene end was trimmed by 7 bases and the J gene end by 2 bases; junction bases not matched to a gene: 4. The germline V gene encodes CDR1 LNHDA and CDR2 SQIVND (reference sequence). This CDR3 spans 13 amino acids. For the CDR3, the DNA is TGTGCCAGTAACAGGGGTCTAAACACTGAAGCTTTCTTT. It encodes CASNRGLNTEAFF.

In DNA, the CDR3 is TGCAGTGCCCGGGACGAGTATGGCTACACCTTC. The encoded protein is CSARDEYGYTF. The chain links TRBV20-1 to TRBJ1-2, with D possibly matching TRBD1 (5 bases). CDR3 size: 11 residues. The germline CDR1 and CDR2 sequences are DFQATT and SNEGSKA (reference sequence). V was cut by 6 bases and J by 5 bases, with 10 bases left in between.

The chain couples TRBV7-3 to TRBJ1-2, with D possibly TRBD1 on 5 matching bases. The CDR3 loop spans 12 amino acids. Germline CDR1 SGHTA, CDR2 FQGTGA. The ends were cut back, 3 bases at V and 7 bases at J, with 9 bases in the middle. CDR3 nucleotides: TGTGCCAGCAGCTTTCAGGGAAGTGGCTACACCTTC. The encoded protein is CASSFQGSGYTF.

The chain links TRBV15 to TRBJ2-4; 7 nucleotides match TRBD1. V trimming: 1 base; J trimming: 8 bases; junction bases outside the gene matches: 8. The germline V gene has CDR1 LNHNV and CDR2 YYDKDF (reference sequence). This CDR3 has 15 amino acids. The CDR3: CATSRGGTVRDIQYF. CDR3 DNA: TGTGCCACCAGCAGAGGGGGGACAGTGAGGGACATTCAGTACTTC.

This clone has a handful of counts. V and J are TRBV7-9 and TRBJ2-2; no clear D. The CDR3 consists of 13 residues. Germline assignment: CDR1 SEHNR and CDR2 FQNEAQ (reference sequence). V was clipped by 5 bases and J by 6 bases, with 10 bases between them. CDR3 DNA: TGTGCCAGCAGCGCGAGATCGGCCGGGGAGCTGTTTTTT. Its protein product is CASSARSAGELFF. The variable domain in full, completed from reference TRBV7-9 and TRBJ2-2, reads DTGVSQNPRHKITKRGQNVTFRCDPISEHNRLYWYRQTLGQGPEFLTYFQNEAQLEKSRLLSDRFSAERPKGSFSTLEIQRTEQGDSAMYLCASSARSAGELFFGEGSRLTVL.

The V and J genes are TRBV9 and TRBJ2-2; D is unclear. The germline gives CDR1 SGDLS, CDR2 YYNGEE. The CDR3 contains 12 residues. Trimming shortened V by 3 bases and J by 7 bases, and 7 bases separated the two germline ends. The CDR3 loop is CASSGYGGELFF. In DNA, the CDR3 is TGTGCCAGCAGCGGGTATGGCGGGGAGCTGTTTTTT.

CDR3 residues: CASSSWTGSYNEQFF. The CDR3 DNA sequence: TGTGCCAGCAGTTCGTGGACAGGGTCCTACAATGAGCAGTTCTTC. This chain joins TRBV27 and TRBJ2-1, with 8 bases lining up with TRBD1. The CDR3 is 15 residues long. Germline lookup yields CDR1 MNHEY and CDR2 SMNVEV (reference sequence). The V gene end was trimmed by 4 bases and the J gene end by 1 base; junction bases not matched to a gene: 3.

This chain uses TRBV27 with TRBJ1-5; D is possibly TRBD1 (5 bases). Trimming removed 4 bases from V and 7 bases from J, with 23 bases in between. Germline CDR1 reads MNHEY; CDR2 reads SMNVEV (reference sequence). This CDR3 is 17 amino acids long. The CDR3 sequence: CASSSRGTGILGQPQHF. The CDR3 DNA reads as TGTGCCAGCAGTTCCCGGGGTACAGGTATCTTAGGGCAGCCCCAGCATTTT.

The genes are TRBV10-3 and TRBJ2-1; the D call may be TRBD1 or TRBD2 (6 bases each). Trimming removed 2 bases at V and 4 bases at J, with 15 bases between. Germline loops: CDR1 ENHRY, CDR2 SYGVKD. The CDR3 totals 16 residues. The CDR3: CAISEGGLAPYNEQFF. CDR3 in DNA: TGTGCCATCAGTGAGGGGGGGCTAGCGCCTTACAATGAGCAGTTCTTC.

The sample holds a few counts of this clone. The chain carries TRBV4-2 and TRBJ2-5, with 8 bases matching TRBD1. The CDR3 extends over 15 amino acids. After removal of 2 bases from V and 2 bases from J, the junction contained 4 bases not matched to a gene. Per germline, CDR1 LGHNA and CDR2 YNFKEQ. Here the CDR3 reads CASSQQDRGQETQYF. The CDR3 region has the DNA TGTGCCAGCAGCCAACAAGACAGGGGTCAAGAGACCCAGTACTTC.

This clone was counted between two and nine times. This chain connects TRBV7-2 to TRBJ2-2; 7 nucleotides line up with TRBD2. With V trimmed by 3 bases and J by 0 bases, 4 bases remained unmatched. Germline assignment: CDR1 SGHTA and CDR2 FQGNSA. CDR3 length: 16 amino acids. In nucleotides, the CDR3 is TGTGCCAGCAGCTTCAGGGCGGGGGCGAACACCGGGGAGCTGTTTTTT. Translating it yields CASSFRAGANTGELFF.

This clone has just a few counts. The J gene is TRBJ2-5, the V gene TRBV27; 7 positions match TRBD1. Germline V lookup: CDR1 MNHEY, CDR2 SMNVEV (reference sequence). The J segment lost 2 bases and the V segment lost 8 bases, leaving 8 bases of the junction unmatched. The CDR3 covers 14 residues. CDR3 coding DNA: TGTGCCAGCGGGACGACAGGGCGACAAGAGACCCAGTACTTC. It specifies CASGTTGRQETQYF.

A few counts support this clone. At one boundary the junction diverges from the germline segment, which might be a read error. Other DNA variants within this sample encode the same CDR3. The chain uses TRBV7-2 and TRBJ2-5; a possible D gene is TRBD2 (5 bases). The CDR3 sequence is 14 residues long. Germline assignment: CDR1 SGHTA and CDR2 FQGNSA. Written as DNA, the CDR3 is TGTGCCAGCAGCCTAGCTGGGTTAGGAGAGACCCAGTACTTC. It codes for CASSLAGLGETQYF.